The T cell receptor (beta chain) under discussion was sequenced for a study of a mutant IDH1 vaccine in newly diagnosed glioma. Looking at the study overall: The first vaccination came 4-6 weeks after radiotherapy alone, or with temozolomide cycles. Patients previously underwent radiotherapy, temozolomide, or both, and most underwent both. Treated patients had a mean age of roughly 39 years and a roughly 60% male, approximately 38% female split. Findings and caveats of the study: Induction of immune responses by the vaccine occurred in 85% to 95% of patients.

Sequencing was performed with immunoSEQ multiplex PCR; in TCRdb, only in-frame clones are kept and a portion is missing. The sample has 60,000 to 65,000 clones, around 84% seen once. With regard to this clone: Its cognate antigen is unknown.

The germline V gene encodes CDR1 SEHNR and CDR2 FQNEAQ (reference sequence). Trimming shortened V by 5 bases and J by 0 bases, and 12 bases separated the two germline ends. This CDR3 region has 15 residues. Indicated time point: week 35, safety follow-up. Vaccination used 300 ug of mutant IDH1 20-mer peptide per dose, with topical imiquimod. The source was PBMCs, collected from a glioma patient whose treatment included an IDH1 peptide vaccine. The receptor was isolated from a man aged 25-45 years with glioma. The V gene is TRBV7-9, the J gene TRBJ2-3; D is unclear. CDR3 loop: CASSQYDTSTDTQYF. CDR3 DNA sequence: TGTGCCAGCAGCCAATATGATACGAGCACAGATACGCAGTATTTT.